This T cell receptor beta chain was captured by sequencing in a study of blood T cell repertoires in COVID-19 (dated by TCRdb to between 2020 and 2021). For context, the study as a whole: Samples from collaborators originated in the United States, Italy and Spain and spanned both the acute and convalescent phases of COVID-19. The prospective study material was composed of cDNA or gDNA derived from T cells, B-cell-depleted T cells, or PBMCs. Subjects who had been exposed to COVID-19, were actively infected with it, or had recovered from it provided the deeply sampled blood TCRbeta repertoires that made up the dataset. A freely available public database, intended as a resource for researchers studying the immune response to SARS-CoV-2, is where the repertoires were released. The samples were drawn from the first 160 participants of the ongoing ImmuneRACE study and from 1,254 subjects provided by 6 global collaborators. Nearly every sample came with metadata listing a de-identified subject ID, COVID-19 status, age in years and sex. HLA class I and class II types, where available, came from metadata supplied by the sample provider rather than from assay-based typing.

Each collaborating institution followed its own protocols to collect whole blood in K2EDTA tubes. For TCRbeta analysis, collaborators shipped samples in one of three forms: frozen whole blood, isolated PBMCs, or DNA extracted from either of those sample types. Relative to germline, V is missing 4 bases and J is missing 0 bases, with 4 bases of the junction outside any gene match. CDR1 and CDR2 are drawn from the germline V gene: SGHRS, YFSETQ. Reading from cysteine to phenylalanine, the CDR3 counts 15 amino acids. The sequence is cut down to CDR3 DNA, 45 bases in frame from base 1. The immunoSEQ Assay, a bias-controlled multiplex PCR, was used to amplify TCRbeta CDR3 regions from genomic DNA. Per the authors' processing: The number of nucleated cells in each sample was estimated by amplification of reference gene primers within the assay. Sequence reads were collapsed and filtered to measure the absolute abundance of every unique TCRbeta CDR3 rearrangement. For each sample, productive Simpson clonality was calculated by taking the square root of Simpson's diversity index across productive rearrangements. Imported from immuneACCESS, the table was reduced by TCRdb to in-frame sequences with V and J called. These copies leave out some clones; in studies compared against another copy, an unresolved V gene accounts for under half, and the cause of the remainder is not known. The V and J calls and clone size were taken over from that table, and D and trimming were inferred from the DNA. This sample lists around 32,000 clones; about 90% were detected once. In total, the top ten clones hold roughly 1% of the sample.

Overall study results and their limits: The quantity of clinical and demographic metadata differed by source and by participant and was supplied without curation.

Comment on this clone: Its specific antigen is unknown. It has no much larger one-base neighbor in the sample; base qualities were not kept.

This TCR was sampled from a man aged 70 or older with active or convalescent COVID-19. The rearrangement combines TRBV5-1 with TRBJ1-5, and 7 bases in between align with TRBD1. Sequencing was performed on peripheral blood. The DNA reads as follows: TGCGCCAGCAGCCTGACAGGGAATAGCAATCAGCCCCAGCATTTT. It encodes CASSLTGNSNQPQHF. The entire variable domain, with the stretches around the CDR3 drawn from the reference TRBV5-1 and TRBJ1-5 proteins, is KAGVTQTPRYLIKTRGQQVTLSCSPISGHRSVSWYQQTPGQGLQFLFEYFSETQRNKGNFPGRFSGRQFSNSRSEMNVSTLELGDSALYLCASSLTGNSNQPQHFGDGTRLSIL.